One sample yielded the 4 T cell receptor beta chains listed below, sequenced in a study of T-cell reconstitution after alpha-beta-depleted transplantation in children. Molecular barcoding with unique molecular identifiers was used for the TCRbeta library. TCRdb passed the PCR reads through MiXCR, listing each CDR3 protein once. The sample has about 690,000 distinct CDR3 sequences, roughly 17% seen once; the top ten hold under 1.2%. This specimen consisted of PBMCs from the stem cell graft donor, obtained from the stem cell graft. These receptors originate from a human donor who donated a stem cell graft to a child with acute myeloid leukemia.

The V gene is TRBV18, the J gene TRBJ2-7; no clear D gene. The germline gives CDR1 KGHSH, CDR2 LQKENI. This CDR3 contains 13 residues. V was cut by 2 bases and J by 4 bases, with 9 bases left in between. The CDR3 protein is CASSPGNKYEQYF. The CDR3, as DNA: TGTGCCAGCTCACCAGGGAACAAATACGAGCAGTACTTC.

This clonotype was detected many times. The J gene is TRBJ2-1, the V gene TRBV5-4, with a weak D call TRBD1 (5 bases). The CDR3 loop spans 16 amino acids. Germline V gene lookup returns CDR1 SGHNT and CDR2 YYREEE (reference sequence). Trimming shortened V by 4 bases and J by 3 bases, and 17 bases separated the two germline ends. DNA for the CDR3: TGTGCCAGCAGCCACAAATACGACAGCAGCTACAATGAGCAGTTCTTC. It yields the protein CASSHKYDSSYNEQFF. Complete variable domain (other parts from reference TRBV5-4 and TRBJ2-1): ETGVTQSPTHLIKTRGQQVTLRCSSQSGHNTVSWYQQALGQGPQFIFQYYREEENGRGNFPPRFSGLQFPNYSSELNVNALELDDSALYLCASSHKYDSSYNEQFFGPGTRLTVL.

This clonotype was picked up many times. The chain is built from TRBV6-1 and TRBJ1-1; D gene uncertain. V lost 6 bases and J 0 bases, leaving 8 bases between the germline ends. From germline, CDR1 is MNHNS and CDR2 SASEGT. The CDR3 is 13 residues long. This chain's CDR3 is CASRLLMNTEAFF. In DNA, the CDR3 is TGTGCCAGCAGGCTTCTAATGAACACTGAAGCTTTCTTT.

The chain couples TRBV28 to TRBJ2-5; 7 bases are shared with TRBD1. The CDR3 is 14 amino acids. Trimming cost V 5 bases and J 3 bases; bases outside gene matches: 6. Per germline, CDR1 MDHEN and CDR2 SYDVKM. Here the CDR3 reads CASSPSTGKETQYF. The CDR3 DNA reads as TGTGCCAGCAGTCCTTCGACAGGGAAAGAGACCCAGTACTTC.